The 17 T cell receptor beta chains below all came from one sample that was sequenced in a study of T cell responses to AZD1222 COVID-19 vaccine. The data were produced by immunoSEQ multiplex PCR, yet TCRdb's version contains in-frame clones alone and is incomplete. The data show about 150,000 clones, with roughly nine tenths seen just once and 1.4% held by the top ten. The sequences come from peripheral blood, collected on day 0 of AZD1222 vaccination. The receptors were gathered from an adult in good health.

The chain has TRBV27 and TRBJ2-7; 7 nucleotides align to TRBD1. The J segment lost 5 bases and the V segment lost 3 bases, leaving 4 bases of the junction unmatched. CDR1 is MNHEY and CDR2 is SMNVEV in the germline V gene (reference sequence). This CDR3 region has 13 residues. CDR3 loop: CASSFLDRDEQYF. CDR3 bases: TGTGCCAGCAGTTTCCTCGACAGGGACGAGCAGTACTTC.

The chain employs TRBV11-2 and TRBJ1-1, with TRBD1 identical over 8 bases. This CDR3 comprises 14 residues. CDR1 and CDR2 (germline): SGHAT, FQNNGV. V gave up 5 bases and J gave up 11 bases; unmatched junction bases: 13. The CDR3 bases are TGTGCCAGCAGCCCGCGGACAGGGCCGGGTGAGGCTTTCTTT. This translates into CASSPRTGPGEAFF.

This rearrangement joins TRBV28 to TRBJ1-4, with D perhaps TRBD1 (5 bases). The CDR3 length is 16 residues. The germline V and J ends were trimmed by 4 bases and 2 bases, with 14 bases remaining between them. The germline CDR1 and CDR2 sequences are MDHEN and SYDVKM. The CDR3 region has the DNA TGTGCCAGCAGTTCCTTCCGTCGGGGGACTAATGAAAAACTGTTTTTT. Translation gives CASSSFRRGTNEKLFF.

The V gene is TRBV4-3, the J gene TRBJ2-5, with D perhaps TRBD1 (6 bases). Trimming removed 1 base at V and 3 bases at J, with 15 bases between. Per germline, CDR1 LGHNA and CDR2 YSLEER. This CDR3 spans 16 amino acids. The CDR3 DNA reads TGCGCCAGCAGCCAAGGGGAACGGACAGCGGAAGAGACCCAGTACTTC. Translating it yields CASSQGERTAEETQYF.

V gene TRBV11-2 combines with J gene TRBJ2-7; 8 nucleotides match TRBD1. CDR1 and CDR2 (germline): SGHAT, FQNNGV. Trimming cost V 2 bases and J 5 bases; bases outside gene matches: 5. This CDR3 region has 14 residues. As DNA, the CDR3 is TGTGCCAGCAGCTTAAACCAGGGGGCCCACGAGCAGTACTTC. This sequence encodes CASSLNQGAHEQYF.

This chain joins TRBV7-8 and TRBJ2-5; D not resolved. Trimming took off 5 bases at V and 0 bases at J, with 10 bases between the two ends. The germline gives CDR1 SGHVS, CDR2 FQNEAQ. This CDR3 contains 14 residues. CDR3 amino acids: CASSLTDHQETQYF. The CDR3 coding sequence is TGTGCCAGCAGCCTCACGGACCACCAAGAGACCCAGTACTTC.

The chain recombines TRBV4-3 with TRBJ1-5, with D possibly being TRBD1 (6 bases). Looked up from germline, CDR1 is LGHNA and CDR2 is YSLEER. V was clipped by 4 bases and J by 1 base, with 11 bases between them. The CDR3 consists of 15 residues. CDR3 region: CASSPGVGSNQPQHF. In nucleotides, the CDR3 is TGCGCCAGCAGCCCAGGGGTAGGGAGCAATCAGCCCCAGCATTTT.

The DNA for the CDR3 is TGCAGTGCTAGTCGGCTAGCGGGAGGGGGTGAGCAGTTCTTC. As protein: CSASRLAGGGEQFF. The gene calls are TRBV20-1 and TRBJ2-1; 12 bases are shared with TRBD2. Per germline, CDR1 DFQATT and CDR2 SNEGSKA (reference sequence). The CDR3 contains 14 residues. After removal of 3 bases from V and 9 bases from J, the junction contained 6 bases not matched to a gene.

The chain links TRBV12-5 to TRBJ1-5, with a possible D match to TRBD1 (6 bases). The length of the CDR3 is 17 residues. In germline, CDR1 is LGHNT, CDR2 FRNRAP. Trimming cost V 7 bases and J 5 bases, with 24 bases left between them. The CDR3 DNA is TGTGCTAGTGAAATTAGTCGCCACAGGGAGTTTTATCAGCCCCAGCATTTT. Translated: CASEISRHREFYQPQHF.

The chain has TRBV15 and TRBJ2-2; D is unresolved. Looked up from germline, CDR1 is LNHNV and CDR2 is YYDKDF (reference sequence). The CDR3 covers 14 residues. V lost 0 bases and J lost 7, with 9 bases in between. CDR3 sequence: CATSRDLTNGELFF. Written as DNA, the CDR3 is TGTGCCACCAGCAGAGATCTGACGAACGGGGAGCTGTTTTTT. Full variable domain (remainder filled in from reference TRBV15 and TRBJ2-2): DAMVIQNPRYQVTQFGKPVTLSCSQTLNHNVMYWYQQKSSQAPKLLFHYYDKDFNNEADTPDNFQSRRPNTSFCFLDIRSPGLGDTAMYLCATSRDLTNGELFFGEGSRLTVL.

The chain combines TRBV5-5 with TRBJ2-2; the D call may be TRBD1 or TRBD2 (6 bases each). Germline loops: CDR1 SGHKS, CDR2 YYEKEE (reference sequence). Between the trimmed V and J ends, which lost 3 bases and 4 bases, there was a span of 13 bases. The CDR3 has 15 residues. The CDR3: CASSWGAGITGELFF. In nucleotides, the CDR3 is TGTGCCAGCAGCTGGGGGGCGGGAATCACCGGGGAGCTGTTTTTT.

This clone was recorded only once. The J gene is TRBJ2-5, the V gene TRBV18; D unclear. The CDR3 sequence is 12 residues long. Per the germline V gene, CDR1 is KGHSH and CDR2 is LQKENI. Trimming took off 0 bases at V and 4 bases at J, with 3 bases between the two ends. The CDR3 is CASSPPGETQYF. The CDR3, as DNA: TGTGCCAGCTCACCACCGGGAGAGACCCAGTACTTC. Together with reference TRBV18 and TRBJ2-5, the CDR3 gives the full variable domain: NAGVMQNPRHLVRRRGQEARLRCSPMKGHSHVYWYRQLPEEGLKFMVYLQKENIIDESGMPKERFSAEFPKEGPSILRIQQVVRGDSAAYFCASSPPGETQYFGPGTRLLVL.

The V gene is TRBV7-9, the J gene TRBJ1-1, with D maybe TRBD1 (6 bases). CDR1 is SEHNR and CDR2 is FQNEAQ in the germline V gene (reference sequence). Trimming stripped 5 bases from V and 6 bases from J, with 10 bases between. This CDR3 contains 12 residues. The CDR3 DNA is TGTGCCAGCAGCCGATCAGGGGCTGAAGCTTTCTTT. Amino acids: CASSRSGAEAFF.

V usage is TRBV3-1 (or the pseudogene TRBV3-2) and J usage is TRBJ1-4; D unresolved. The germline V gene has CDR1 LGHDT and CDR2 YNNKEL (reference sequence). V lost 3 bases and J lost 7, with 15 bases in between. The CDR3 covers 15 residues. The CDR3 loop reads CASSQYTGWGEKLFF. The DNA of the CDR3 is TGTGCCAGCAGCCAGTACACGGGGTGGGGTGAAAAACTGTTTTTT.

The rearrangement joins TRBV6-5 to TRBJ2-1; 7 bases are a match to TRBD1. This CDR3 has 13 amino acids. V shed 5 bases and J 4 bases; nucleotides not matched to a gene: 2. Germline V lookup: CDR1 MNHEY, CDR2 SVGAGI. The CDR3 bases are TGTGCCAGCAGTATGGGACAGTACAATGAGCAGTTCTTC. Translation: CASSMGQYNEQFF.

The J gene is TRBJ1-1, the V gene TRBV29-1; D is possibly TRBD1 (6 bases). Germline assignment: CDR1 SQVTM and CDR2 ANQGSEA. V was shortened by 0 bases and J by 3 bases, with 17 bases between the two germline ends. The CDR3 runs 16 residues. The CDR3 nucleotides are TGCAGCGTTGAAGATGCGGGAAGGACAGACTACACTGAAGCTTTCTTT. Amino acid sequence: CSVEDAGRTDYTEAFF.

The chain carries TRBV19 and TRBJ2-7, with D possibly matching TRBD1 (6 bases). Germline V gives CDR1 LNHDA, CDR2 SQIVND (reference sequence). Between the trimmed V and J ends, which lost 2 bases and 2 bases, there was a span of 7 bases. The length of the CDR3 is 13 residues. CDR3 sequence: CASSIQGTYEQYF. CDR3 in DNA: TGTGCCAGTAGTATACAGGGGACCTACGAGCAGTACTTC.